The 21 T cell receptor beta chains presented below share a single source sample, sequenced in a study of T cell repertoires in cytomegalovirus infection. TCRdb re-analysed the reads in MiXCR, keeping a single row per CDR3 protein. The sample has about 770,000 distinct CDR3 sequences, 25% to 35% seen once. These TCRs are of unknown antigen specificity. The starting material was cultured CD8+ T cells from PBMCs, obtained from culture after CMV antigen stimulation. These receptors all come from a human donor in good health (CMV status not recorded). Some clones in this sample may be carry-over from other donors' samples.

This chain uses TRBV6-5 with TRBJ2-1; TRBD2 agrees at 14 bases. V gave up 7 bases and J gave up 0 bases; unmatched junction bases: 11. The CDR3 sequence is 19 residues long. CDR1 is MNHEY, CDR2 SVGAGI, per germline. CDR3 nucleotide sequence: TGTGCCAGCATTAAGACTAGCGGGGGGGAATCGAGCTCCTACAATGAGCAGTTCTTC. Amino acid sequence: CASIKTSGGESSSYNEQFF.

V and J are TRBV6-8 and TRBJ2-3; a weak D match, TRBD2 (7 bases). Germline loops: CDR1 MNHGY, CDR2 SAAAGT. This CDR3 has 15 residues. V was shortened by 2 bases and J by 6 bases, with 15 bases between the two germline ends. The CDR3 reads CASSYGGGGLDTQYF. In DNA form, the CDR3 reads TGTGCCAGCAGTTACGGAGGCGGGGGCCTGGATACGCAGTATTTT.

The rearrangement uses TRBV9 and TRBJ2-3; TRBD2 aligns across 11 bases. V lost 4 bases, J lost 5 bases, and 12 bases stayed unmatched. CDR3 length equals 17 residues. Germline values: CDR1 SGDLS, CDR2 YYNGEE. The CDR3 sequence: CASSIPSSGGTKDTQYF. The DNA of the CDR3 is TGTGCCAGCAGCATCCCTTCTAGCGGGGGGACAAAAGATACGCAGTATTTT.

This rearrangement joins TRBV12-5 to TRBJ2-5; 7 bases match TRBD2. The CDR3 length is 14 residues. The trim removed 6 bases at V and 5 bases at J, leaving 9 bases unmatched. CDR1 and CDR2 (germline): LGHNT, FRNRAP. The CDR3 spells CASGSGLGTETQYF. The CDR3 coding sequence is TGTGCTAGTGGCTCCGGACTAGGGACGGAGACCCAGTACTTC. The variable domain in full, completed from reference TRBV12-5 and TRBJ2-5, reads DARVTQTPRHKVTEMGQEVTMRCQPILGHNTVFWYRQTMMQGLELLAYFRNRAPLDDSGMPKDRFSAEMPDATLATLKIQPSEPRDSAVYFCASGSGLGTETQYFGPGTRLLVL.

CDR3 region: CASSYPGGGPYNEQFF. The CDR3 coding sequence is TGTGCCAGCAGTTACCCCGGCGGCGGGCCCTACAATGAGCAGTTCTTC. This chain joins TRBV6-5 and TRBJ2-1; D perhaps matches TRBD2 (5 bases). CDR1 MNHEY and CDR2 SVGAGI come from the germline V gene. With 2 bases removed from V and 2 bases from J, the gap between germline ends came to 13 bases. The CDR3 extends over 16 amino acids.

This clonotype has just a few counts. The chain has TRBV7-6 and TRBJ1-2; D not certain. CDR3 length equals 13 residues. The germline CDR1 and CDR2 sequences are SGHVS and FNYEAQ. With 5 bases removed from V and 0 bases from J, the gap between germline ends came to 7 bases. CDR3 sequence (DNA): TGTGCCAGCAGCCCCCCCACTAACTATGGCTACACCTTC. Its protein is CASSPPTNYGYTF.

This clonotype was observed many times. The DNA of the CDR3 is TGTGCCAGCAGCCCTAACTACGAGCAGTACTTC. This translates into CASSPNYEQYF. The chain carries TRBV7-9 and TRBJ2-7; D uncertain. Germline V gene lookup returns CDR1 SEHNR and CDR2 FQNEAQ (reference sequence). The length of the CDR3 is 11 residues. V lost 5 bases to trimming and J lost 3 bases, with 5 bases between them.

The sample holds a few counts of this clonotype. V and J are TRBV7-9 and TRBJ2-7; TRBD1 aligns across 7 bases. Germline CDR1 and CDR2: SEHNR and FQNEAQ (reference sequence). This CDR3 is 15 amino acids long. The V and J ends lost 4 bases and 0 bases, in that order; junction bases with no gene match: 6. The CDR3 reads CASSSTGSLSYEQYF. The CDR3 coding sequence is TGTGCCAGCAGCTCGACAGGGTCCCTCTCCTACGAGCAGTACTTC. Using reference TRBV7-9 and TRBJ2-7 for the parts outside the CDR3, the full variable domain is DTGVSQNPRHKITKRGQNVTFRCDPISEHNRLYWYRQTLGQGPEFLTYFQNEAQLEKSRLLSDRFSAERPKGSFSTLEIQRTEQGDSAMYLCASSSTGSLSYEQYFGPGTRLTVT.

The chain links TRBV6-1 to TRBJ2-7; D unresolved. CDR3 length equals 13 residues. Trimming shortened V by 4 bases and J by 3 bases, and 10 bases separated the two germline ends. Germline V gene data show CDR1 as MNHNS and CDR2 as SASEGT. The CDR3 spells CASSGVLNYEQYF. The CDR3 DNA is TGTGCCAGCAGTGGGGTACTGAACTACGAGCAGTACTTC.

This sequence joins TRBV27 and TRBJ2-7, with D possibly being TRBD1 or TRBD2 (5 bases each). Germline V gives CDR1 MNHEY, CDR2 SMNVEV (reference sequence). This CDR3 contains 13 residues. V was clipped by 5 bases and J by 4 bases, with 12 bases between them. The CDR3 DNA is TGTGCCAGCAGTCCCGGGACGAATTACGAGCAGTACGTC. Protein: CASSPGTNYEQYV.

In its sample, this clonotype was seen a few times. This sequence joins TRBV6-1 and TRBJ2-3; D possibly corresponds to TRBD1 (6 bases). The V end was cut by 10 bases, the J end by 13 bases, with 21 bases between. Looked up from germline, CDR1 is MNHNS and CDR2 is SASEGT. This CDR3 has 12 amino acids. The CDR3 here is CAILPRGKFEYF. Written as DNA, the CDR3 is TGTGCCATTCTCCCCAGGGGCAAGTTCGAGTATTTT.

The rearrangement uses TRBV19 and TRBJ1-5, with 8 bases aligning to TRBD1. The germline CDR1 and CDR2 sequences are LNHDA and SQIVND (reference sequence). This CDR3 is built from 14 residues. Germline trimming cut 6 bases from V and 5 bases from J; bases unmatched to any gene: 6. In nucleotides, the CDR3 is TGTGCCAGTAGCACAGGGGGAGTCCATCAGCCCCAGCATTTT. It yields the protein CASSTGGVHQPQHF.

This clonotype occurred a few times. The genes are TRBV7-9 and TRBJ2-6, with TRBD1 matching 12 bases. CDR1 and CDR2 (germline): SEHNR, FQNEAQ (reference sequence). The CDR3 is 18 amino acids. The V segment lost 5 bases and the J segment 3 bases; nucleotides outside the gene matches: 8. In DNA form, the CDR3 reads TGTGCCAGCAGCAAACCGGGACAGGGGGCGTATGGGGCCAACGTCCTGACTTTC. Residues: CASSKPGQGAYGANVLTF. Together with reference TRBV7-9 and TRBJ2-6, the CDR3 gives the full variable domain: DTGVSQNPRHKITKRGQNVTFRCDPISEHNRLYWYRQTLGQGPEFLTYFQNEAQLEKSRLLSDRFSAERPKGSFSTLEIQRTEQGDSAMYLCASSKPGQGAYGANVLTFGAGSRLTVL.

This clonotype was detected only a few times. The genes are TRBV27 and TRBJ2-5; a possible D gene is TRBD1 (5 bases). V was shortened by 5 bases and J by 7 bases, with 11 bases between the two germline ends. There are 12 residues in the CDR3. Germline CDR1 is MNHEY and CDR2 is SMNVEV (reference sequence). CDR3 sequence (DNA): TGTGCCAGCAGTATCCGCCAGGGGACCCAGTACTTC. Translated, it gives CASSIRQGTQYF.

This clonotype was observed at least ten times. The J gene is TRBJ1-1, the V gene TRBV7-2; 7 bases match TRBD1. Germline assignment: CDR1 SGHTA and CDR2 FQGNSA. The CDR3 sequence is 17 residues long. V dropped 2 bases and J dropped 0; count of bases not matched to a gene: 9. As DNA, the CDR3 is TGTGCCAGCAGCTTAATCCGCAGGGGGGCTATGAACACTGAAGCTTTCTTT. Amino acid sequence: CASSLIRRGAMNTEAFF.

The V and J genes are TRBV27 and TRBJ2-3; maybe TRBD1 (6 bases). The germline V gene has CDR1 MNHEY and CDR2 SMNVEV (reference sequence). V was clipped by 10 bases and J by 3 bases, with 17 bases between them. CDR3 length: 14 amino acids. The chain's CDR3 is CATRRVGQTDTQYF. The DNA for the CDR3 is TGTGCCACCCGCCGAGTGGGACAAACAGATACGCAGTATTTT.

V gene TRBV6-1 combines with J gene TRBJ1-2; D is ambiguous. Germline V lookup: CDR1 MNHNS, CDR2 SASEGT. The germline V and J ends were trimmed by 1 base and 7 bases, with 13 bases remaining between them. This CDR3 region has 14 residues. CDR3 sequence (DNA): TGTGCCAGCAGTGAAGGACCGGCTGAAGGTGGCTACACCTTC. Protein product: CASSEGPAEGGYTF.

V usage is TRBV6-5 and J usage is TRBJ2-7; 7 bases are shared with TRBD1. Trimming at V came to 6 bases and at J to 1 base, leaving 9 bases not matched to a gene. Per the germline V gene, CDR1 is MNHEY and CDR2 is SVGAGI. The CDR3 extends over 15 amino acids. This CDR3 is CASRNRQGFSYEQYF. DNA for the CDR3: TGTGCCAGCAGGAACCGACAGGGATTTTCCTACGAGCAGTACTTC.

Of note for this clonotype: A much larger clone lies a single base off, so this may be a read error. The conserved final phenylalanine or tryptophan is absent from the CDR3, which likely points to a read error. This rearrangement joins TRBV12-3 or TRBV12-4 to TRBJ2-7; D not resolved. The CDR3 is made up of 12 amino acids. The V end lost 3 bases, the J end lost 7 bases, and 10 bases lay between the germline ends. CDR3 in DNA: TGTGCCAGCAGTTTCGGGCGGATTGAGCAGTACTTA. It specifies CASSFGRIEQYL.

This clonotype was counted ten times or more. The chain links TRBV7-2 to TRBJ2-5, with 10 bases that match TRBD2. The J segment lost 0 bases and the V segment lost 0 bases, leaving 1 base of the junction unmatched. CDR1 is SGHTA, CDR2 FQGNSA, per germline. The CDR3 is 16 residues long. CDR3 coding DNA: TGTGCCAGCAGCTTAGCGCTAGCGGGGGACCAAGAGACCCAGTACTTC. Translating it yields CASSLALAGDQETQYF.

The V call is TRBV12-5, the J call TRBJ2-5; unclear D gene. Germline CDR1 reads LGHNT; CDR2 reads FRNRAP. The V end was cut by 5 bases, the J end by 2 bases, with 15 bases between. CDR3 length equals 15 residues. CDR3 DNA: TGTGCTAGTGGTCCCCCGGCAGAGCTGCAAGAGACCCAGTACTTC. This translates into CASGPPAELQETQYF.